This T cell receptor (beta chain) comes out of a study of blood T cell repertoires in COVID-19. Sequencing was performed with immunoSEQ multiplex PCR; in TCRdb, only in-frame clones are kept and a portion is missing. The sample yields around 300,000 clones, around 86% seen once. Germline V CDR1 and CDR2: SGHAT, FQNNGV. V lost 5 bases and J lost 1, with 11 bases in between. The CDR3 totals 14 residues. This chain links TRBV11-2 with TRBJ1-1, with D perhaps TRBD1 (5 bases). The clonotype originates from a woman aged 40-49 years who had recovered from COVID-19. Sequenced: peripheral blood. The CDR3 nucleotides read TGTGCCAGCAGCCTCAGGGATGGGAACACTGAAGCTTTCTTT. Translating gives CASSLRDGNTEAFF.